This is a list of T cell receptor beta chains from one sample in a study of graft-versus-host responses after intestinal transplantation. Assay used: immunoSEQ multiplex PCR; TCRdb lists only in-frame clones, some missing. This repertoire shows under 150,000 clones, 90% found once; its top ten account for roughly 0.2%. These TCRs are of unknown antigen specificity. The sequenced sample was unstimulated CD4+ T cells sorted from spleen or lymph node cells, obtained before intestinal transplant. The receptors were gathered from a human donor who received an intestinal transplant. Both conserved end residues are part of each CDR3. The D gene is left open where the match is weak. Part of the rows lack a size; the others show once, few, many or a class for expanded clones.

D: TRBD2
V: TRBV30
size: NA
J: TRBJ2-3
CDR3: CACGLAGGPPTDTQYF
DNA: TGTGCCTGCGGACTAGCGGGAGGGCCCCCTACAGATACGCAGTATTTT

D: TRBD1
V: TRBV6-7
size: once
J: TRBJ2-3
CDR3: CASDRVGGRTDTQYF
DNA: TGTGCCAGCGATAGGGTAGGGGGCCGCACAGATACGCAGTATTTT

D: NA
V: TRBV10-1
size: once
J: TRBJ1-1
CDR3: CASSGSLNTEAFF
DNA: TGCGCCAGCAGTGGTTCATTGAACACTGAAGCTTTCTTT

D: NA
V: TRBV5-1
size: NA
J: TRBJ2-7
CDR3: CASSLGVAVYEQYF
DNA: TGCGCCAGCAGCTTGGGGGTGGCGGTGTACGAGCAGTACTTC

D: TRBD2
V: TRBV29-1
size: NA
J: TRBJ2-1
CDR3: CSVGLVAGSYNEQFF
DNA: TGCAGCGTTGGGTTGGTAGCGGGTTCCTACAATGAGCAGTTCTTC

D: TRBD1
V: TRBV27
size: NA
J: TRBJ1-2
CDR3: CASRTITGQDYGYTF
DNA: TGTGCCAGCAGGACAATTACGGGACAGGACTATGGCTACACCTTC

D: TRBD1
V: TRBV19
size: NA
J: TRBJ2-5
CDR3: CASSKGGAGGETQYF
DNA: TGTGCCAGTAGCAAAGGGGGCGCGGGTGGTGAGACCCAGTACTTC

D: NA
V: TRBV19
size: NA
J: TRBJ2-3
CDR3: CASSNFLSTDTQYF
DNA: TGTGCCAGTAGTAACTTCCTTAGCACAGATACGCAGTATTTT

D: NA
V: TRBV6-5
size: NA
J: TRBJ2-7
CDR3: CVISGGYEQYF
DNA: TGTGTTATAAGTGGAGGATACGAGCAGTACTTC

D: NA
V: TRBV29-1
size: NA
J: TRBJ2-5
CDR3: CSAGWGIQETQYF
DNA: TGCAGCGCCGGGTGGGGCATCCAAGAGACCCAGTACTTC

D: NA
V: TRBV5-8
size: NA
J: TRBJ2-1
CDR3: CASSFVENEQFF
DNA: TGTGCCAGCAGCTTCGTTGAGAATGAGCAGTTCTTC

D: TRBD1
V: TRBV30
size: NA
J: TRBJ1-5
CDR3: CAWATGPGPQHF
DNA: TGTGCCTGGGCGACAGGGCCGGGACCCCAGCATTTT

D: NA
V: TRBV28
size: once
J: TRBJ2-1
CDR3: CASSQGGGDEQFF
DNA: TGTGCCAGCAGCCAAGGGGGGGGCGATGAGCAGTTCTTC

D: NA
V: TRBV20-1
size: NA
J: TRBJ1-1
CDR3: CSGTGDTEAFF
DNA: TGCAGTGGTACGGGGGACACTGAAGCTTTCTTT

D: TRBD2
V: TRBV15
size: NA
J: TRBJ2-3
CDR3: CATSRAGGGTDTQYF
DNA: TGTGCCACCAGCAGAGCGGGAGGGGGCACAGATACGCAGTATTTT

D: TRBD2
V: TRBV19
size: NA
J: TRBJ2-3
CDR3: CASLAGGTTDTQYF
DNA: TGTGCCTCCCTAGCGGGGGGCACCACAGATACGCAGTATTTT

D: NA
V: TRBV15
size: NA
J: TRBJ2-2
CDR3: CATSIGQAGTGELFF
DNA: TGTGCCACCAGCATCGGACAGGCGGGAACCGGGGAGCTGTTTTTT

D: TRBD1
V: TRBV7-3
size: NA
J: TRBJ1-2
CDR3: CASSLGDRGGYTF
DNA: TGTGCCAGCAGCTTAGGGGACAGGGGTGGCTACACCTTC

D: NA
V: TRBV9
size: NA
J: TRBJ1-2
CDR3: CASSMTANYGYTF
DNA: TGTGCCAGCAGCATGACAGCGAACTATGGCTACACCTTC

D: NA
V: TRBV6-6
size: NA
J: TRBJ1-5
CDR3: CASSYGPVPVNQPQHF
DNA: TGTGCCAGCAGTTATGGGCCGGTTCCGGTAAATCAGCCCCAGCATTTT

D: NA
V: TRBV6-5
size: NA
J: TRBJ2-3
CDR3: CASSLTFPAGDTQYF
DNA: TGTGCCAGCAGCCTCACATTTCCCGCAGGAGATACGCAGTATTTT

D: TRBD2
V: TRBV2
size: few
J: TRBJ2-7
CDR3: CASSGLTSGGAPQQYF
DNA: TGTGCCAGCAGTGGCCTGACTAGCGGGGGGGCTCCTCAGCAGTACTTC

D: TRBD1
V: TRBV7-9
size: few
J: TRBJ1-2
CDR3: CASSLVDRVGGYTF
DNA: TGTGCCAGCAGCTTGGTGGACAGGGTGGGGGGCTACACCTTC

D: TRBD2
V: TRBV11-2
size: NA
J: TRBJ2-1
CDR3: CASSLRWGGPIYNEQFF
DNA: TGTGCCAGCAGCCTCCGTTGGGGAGGGCCTATCTACAATGAGCAGTTCTTC

D: NA
V: TRBV5-1
size: few
J: TRBJ1-4
CDR3: CASSSRTGGEKLFF
DNA: TGCGCCAGCAGCTCCCGGACGGGGGGAGAAAAACTGTTTTTT

D: TRBD1
V: TRBV5-1
size: NA
J: TRBJ1-1
CDR3: CASSKSTGGYTEAFF
DNA: TGCGCCAGCAGCAAATCGACAGGGGGCTACACTGAAGCTTTCTTT

D: NA
V: TRBV5-1
size: NA
J: TRBJ1-4
CDR3: CASAASIGATNEKLFF
DNA: TGCGCCAGCGCTGCTTCTATCGGGGCAACTAATGAAAAACTGTTTTTT

D: NA
V: TRBV9
size: NA
J: TRBJ2-1
CDR3: CASSVEPDSSYNEQFF
DNA: TGTGCCAGCAGCGTAGAGCCGGACAGCTCCTACAATGAGCAGTTCTTC

D: TRBD2
V: TRBV18
size: NA
J: TRBJ2-3
CDR3: CASSPLPGLAGPNTQYF
DNA: TGTGCCAGCTCACCCCTACCGGGACTAGCGGGGCCAAATACGCAGTATTTT

D: TRBD2
V: TRBV28
size: NA
J: TRBJ2-3
CDR3: CASSAQSGTSGWKGTDTQYF
DNA: TGTGCCAGCAGTGCCCAGTCCGGGACTAGCGGGTGGAAAGGCACAGATACGCAGTATTTT

D: NA
V: TRBV14
size: NA
J: TRBJ2-3
CDR3: CASSQEIADTQYF
DNA: TGTGCCAGCAGCCAAGAAATAGCAGATACGCAGTATTTT

D: TRBD2
V: TRBV18
size: NA
J: TRBJ2-3
CDR3: CASSPVLAELGDTQYF
DNA: TGTGCCAGCTCACCTGTACTAGCGGAGTTAGGGGATACGCAGTATTTT

D: TRBD1
V: TRBV5-1
size: NA
J: TRBJ1-4
CDR3: CASSLDRGNEKLFF
DNA: TGCGCCAGCAGCTTGGACAGGGGGAATGAAAAACTGTTTTTT

D: NA
V: TRBV11-2
size: NA
J: TRBJ2-3
CDR3: CASSFSLTGLTDTQYF
DNA: TGTGCCAGCAGCTTTTCCTTGACAGGCCTCACAGATACGCAGTATTTT

D: NA
V: TRBV5-5
size: NA
J: TRBJ1-3
CDR3: CASSLLVSPPVWSNTIYF
DNA: TGTGCCAGCAGCTTGTTAGTGTCCCCGCCGGTCTGGTCAAACACCATATATTTT

D: NA
V: TRBV18
size: NA
J: TRBJ1-2
CDR3: CASSPSGHHQGYGYTF
DNA: TGTGCCAGCTCACCATCTGGGCACCATCAAGGATATGGCTACACCTTC

D: NA
V: TRBV7-2
size: NA
J: TRBJ1-3
CDR3: CASSSHVSGNTIYF
DNA: TGTGCCAGCAGCTCACACGTCTCTGGAAACACCATATATTTT

D: NA
V: TRBV5-1
size: NA
J: TRBJ1-4
CDR3: CASSPGFGEKLFF
DNA: TGCGCCAGCAGCCCAGGGTTTGGGGAAAAACTGTTTTTT

D: NA
V: TRBV6-5
size: NA
J: TRBJ2-1
CDR3: CASSYTSFNEQFF
DNA: TGTGCCAGCAGTTACACTAGCTTCAATGAGCAGTTCTTC

D: TRBD1
V: TRBV28
size: NA
J: TRBJ1-2
CDR3: CASSFSDRVSGYTF
DNA: TGTGCCAGCAGTTTTTCGGACAGGGTTAGCGGCTACACCTTC

D: NA
V: TRBV7-6
size: NA
J: TRBJ2-5
CDR3: CASSFGPRKTQYF
DNA: TGTGCCAGCAGCTTTGGGCCCAGAAAGACCCAGTACTTC